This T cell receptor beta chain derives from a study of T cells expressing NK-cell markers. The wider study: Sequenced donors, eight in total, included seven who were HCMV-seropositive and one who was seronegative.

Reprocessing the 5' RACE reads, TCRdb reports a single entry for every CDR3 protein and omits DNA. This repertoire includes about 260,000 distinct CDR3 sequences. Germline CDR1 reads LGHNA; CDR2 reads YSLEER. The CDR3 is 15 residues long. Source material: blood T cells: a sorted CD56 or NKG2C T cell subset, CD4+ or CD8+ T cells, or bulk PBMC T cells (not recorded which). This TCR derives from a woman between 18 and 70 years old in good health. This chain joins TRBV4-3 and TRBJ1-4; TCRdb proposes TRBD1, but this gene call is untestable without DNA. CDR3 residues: CASSPWTGPNEKLFF.